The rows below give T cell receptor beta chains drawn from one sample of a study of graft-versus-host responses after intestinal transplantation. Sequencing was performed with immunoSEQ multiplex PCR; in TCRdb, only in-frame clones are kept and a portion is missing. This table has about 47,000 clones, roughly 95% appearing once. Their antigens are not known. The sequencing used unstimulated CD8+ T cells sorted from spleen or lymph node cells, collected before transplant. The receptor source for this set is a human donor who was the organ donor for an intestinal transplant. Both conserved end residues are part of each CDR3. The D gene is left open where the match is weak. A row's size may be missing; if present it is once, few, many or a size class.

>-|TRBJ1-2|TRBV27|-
CASSSVFGGNYGYTF
TGTGCCAGCAGTTCGGTGTTCGGGGGGAACTATGGCTACACCTTC
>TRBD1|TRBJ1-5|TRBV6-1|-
CASSVGQGNQPQHF
TGTGCCAGCAGCGTAGGACAGGGGAACCAGCCCCAGCATTTT
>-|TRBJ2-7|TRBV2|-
CASGGSAYEQYF
TGTGCCAGCGGGGGCTCGGCCTACGAGCAGTACTTC
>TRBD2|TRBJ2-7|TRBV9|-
CASSVGEGYEQYF
TGTGCCAGCAGCGTGGGGGAGGGCTACGAGCAGTACTTC
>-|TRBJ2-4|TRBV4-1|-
CASSQARGAENIQYF
TGCGCCAGCAGCCAGGCTCGGGGGGCCGAAAACATTCAGTACTTC
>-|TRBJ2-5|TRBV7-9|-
CASSLGQGQETQYF
TGTGCCAGCAGCTTAGGGCAGGGTCAAGAGACCCAGTACTTC
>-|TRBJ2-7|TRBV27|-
CASSLSTGNSYEQYF
TGTGCCAGCAGTTTATCCACAGGGAACTCCTACGAGCAGTACTTC
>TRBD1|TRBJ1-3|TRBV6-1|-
CASGTGDLSGNTIYF
TGTGCCAGCGGGACAGGCGACCTCTCTGGAAACACCATATATTTT
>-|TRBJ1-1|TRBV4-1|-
CASSQDSDPAEAFF
TGCGCCAGCAGCCAAGATTCCGATCCAGCTGAAGCTTTCTTT
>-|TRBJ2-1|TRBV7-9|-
CASGPTTGYNEQFF
TGTGCCAGCGGCCCCACGACAGGCTACAATGAGCAGTTCTTC
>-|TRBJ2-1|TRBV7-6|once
CASSLALGPRAYNEQFF
TGTGCCAGCAGCTTAGCTCTCGGACCGAGGGCCTACAATGAGCAGTTCTTC
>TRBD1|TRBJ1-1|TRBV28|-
CASSLATGYENTEAFF
TGTGCCAGCAGTTTAGCGACAGGGTATGAGAACACTGAAGCTTTCTTT
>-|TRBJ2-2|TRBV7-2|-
CASSLYSFGDTGELFF
TGTGCCAGCAGCTTATATTCCTTCGGGGACACCGGGGAGCTGTTTTTT
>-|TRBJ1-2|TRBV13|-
CASSFEGSYGYTF
TGTGCCAGCAGCTTCGAGGGGAGCTATGGCTACACCTTC
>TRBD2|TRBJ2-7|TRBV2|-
CASSESGGGYEQYF
TGTGCCAGCAGTGAAAGCGGGGGGGGGTACGAGCAGTACTTC
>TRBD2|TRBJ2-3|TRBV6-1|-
CASSGRTSGDGDTQYF
TGTGCCAGCAGTGGGAGGACTAGCGGGGATGGAGATACGCAGTATTTT
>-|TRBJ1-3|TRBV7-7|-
CASSLALTVGVSGNTIYF
TGTGCTAGCAGCTTAGCTTTAACGGTCGGGGTTTCTGGAAACACCATATATTTT
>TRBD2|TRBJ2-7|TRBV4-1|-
CASSQEDGTSGIYEQYF
TGCGCCAGCAGCCAAGAAGACGGGACTAGCGGGATCTACGAGCAGTACTTC
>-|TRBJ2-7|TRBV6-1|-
CASSERNIPTPYEQYF
TGTGCCAGCAGTGAGAGAAACATCCCTACCCCCTACGAGCAGTACTTC
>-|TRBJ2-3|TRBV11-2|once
CASSFFDSITDTQYF
TGTGCCAGCAGCTTTTTTGACAGTATCACAGATACGCAGTATTTT
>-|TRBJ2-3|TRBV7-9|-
CASSSTADSTDTQYF
TGTGCCAGCAGCTCGACCGCGGACAGCACAGATACGCAGTATTTT
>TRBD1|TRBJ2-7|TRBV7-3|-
CASSLGQGDYEQYF
TGTGCCAGCAGCCTCGGACAGGGGGACTACGAGCAGTACTTC
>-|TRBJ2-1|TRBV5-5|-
CASSWSLSEQFF
TGTGCCAGCTCATGGAGTTTAAGTGAGCAGTTCTTC
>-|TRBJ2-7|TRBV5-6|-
CASSINNGEQYF
TGTGCCAGCAGCATCAATAACGGTGAGCAGTACTTC
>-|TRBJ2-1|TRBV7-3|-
CASSFSQINEQFF
TGTGCCAGCAGCTTCTCTCAGATCAATGAGCAGTTCTTC
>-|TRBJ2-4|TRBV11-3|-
CASSPRTASKNIQYF
TGTGCCAGCAGCCCCAGGACAGCGTCCAAAAACATTCAGTACTTC
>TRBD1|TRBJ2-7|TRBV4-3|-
CASSQLWGTEDTYEQYF
TGCGCCAGCAGCCAATTATGGGGGACAGAGGACACCTACGAGCAGTACTTC
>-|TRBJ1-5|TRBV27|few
CASSISGNQPQHF
TGTGCCAGCAGTATCTCAGGGAATCAGCCCCAGCATTTT
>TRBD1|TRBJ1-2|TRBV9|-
CASSLGQDYGYTF
TGTGCCAGCAGCCTGGGACAGGACTATGGCTACACCTTC
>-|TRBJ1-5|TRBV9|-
CASSVVWEYYSNQPQHF
TGTGCCAGCAGCGTAGTTTGGGAGTACTATAGCAATCAGCCCCAGCATTTT
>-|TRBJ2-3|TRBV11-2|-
CASSSGLASDTQYF
TGTGCCAGCAGCTCAGGCCTAGCTTCCGATACGCAGTATTTT
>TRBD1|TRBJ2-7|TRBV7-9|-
CASSSDRDFPYEQYF
TGTGCCAGCAGCTCCGACAGGGATTTCCCCTACGAGCAGTACTTC
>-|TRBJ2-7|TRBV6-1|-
CASSGGTYSPYEQYF
TGTGCCAGCAGTGGGGGGACATATTCTCCCTACGAGCAGTACTTC
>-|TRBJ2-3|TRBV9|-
CASSAKVQGDTQYF
TGTGCCAGCAGCGCCAAGGTCCAGGGAGATACGCAGTATTTT
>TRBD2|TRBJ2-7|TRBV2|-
CASSPTSGGSPREQYF
TGTGCCAGCAGCCCTACTAGCGGAGGGAGCCCCAGGGAGCAGTACTTC
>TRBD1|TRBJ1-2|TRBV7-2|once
CASSATGGAVFSGGYTF
TGTGCCAGCAGCGCGACAGGGGGCGCGGTGTTCTCCGGAGGCTACACCTTC
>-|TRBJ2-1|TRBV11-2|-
CASSLDIGSGNEQFF
TGTGCCAGCAGCTTAGATATCGGGTCCGGCAATGAGCAGTTCTTC
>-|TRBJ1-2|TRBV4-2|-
CASSQDLTASGYTF
TGTGCCAGCAGCCAAGATTTAACAGCGAGTGGCTACACCTTC
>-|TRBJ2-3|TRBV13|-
CASRARRVGDTDTQYF
TGTGCCAGCAGGGCACGTCGAGTAGGGGACACAGATACGCAGTATTTT
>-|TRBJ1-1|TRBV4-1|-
CASSHAMRDSEAFF
TGCGCCAGCAGCCACGCCATGAGAGACTCTGAAGCTTTCTTT
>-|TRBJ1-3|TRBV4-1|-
CASSQDGYLLSSGNTIYF
TGCGCCAGCAGCCAAGATGGCTACCTATTGAGCTCTGGAAACACCATATATTTT
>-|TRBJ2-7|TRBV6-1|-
CASSDPSGLPYEQYF
TGTGCCAGCAGTGATCCGTCAGGCCTACCCTACGAGCAGTACTTC
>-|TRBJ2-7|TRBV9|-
CASSGPQGGEQYF
TGTGCCAGCAGCGGGCCTCAGGGGGGCGAGCAGTACTTC
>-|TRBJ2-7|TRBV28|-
CASSLIQGLYEQYF
TGTGCCAGCAGTTTAATACAGGGTCTCTACGAGCAGTACTTC
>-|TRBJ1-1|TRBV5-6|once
CASSAGSTEAFF
TGTGCCAGCAGCGCAGGGTCTACAGAAGCTTTCTTT